This T cell receptor beta chain was retrieved from a study of regulatory T cells in long-lasting Graves disease. This clonotype was counted between two and nine times. Time point specified: newly diagnosed GD, antithyroid drugs for less than 3 months. Researchers made the TCR library from RNA that was extracted from PBMCs. The CDR3 contains 13 residues. CDR1 and CDR2 from the germline V gene are DFQATT and SNEGSKA (reference sequence). The ends were cut back, 2 bases at V and 2 bases at J, with 6 bases in the middle. Researchers made TCR beta libraries by using iRepertoire HTBI primers and running Arm-PCR on CDR3 regions. A single record per CDR3 protein comes from TCRdb applying MiXCR to the multiplex PCR reads. The table records about 540,000 distinct CDR3 sequences, about 14% of them present only once. The sample was also linked to a second study, of T cells in Graves' hyperthyroidism and ophthalmopathy. That source adds: First-round RT-PCR with HTBI primers amplified the TCR CDR3 region.

This TCR derives from a man under 40 with Graves disease. J is TRBJ2-2 and V is TRBV20-1; D is ambiguous. Material: peripheral blood mononuclear cells (PBMCs), obtained at new diagnosis, from a patient treated with antithyroid drugs. The CDR3 DNA is TGCAGTGCTAGAAGGGCCAACACCGGGGAGCTGTTTTTT. Translating gives CSARRANTGELFF.